The 10 T cell receptor beta chains below were found in one sample sequenced in a study of cytomegalovirus exposure and HLA in healthy donors. TCRdb's table, derived via immunoSEQ multiplex PCR, lists solely in-frame clones and lacks some. The profile shows about 58,000 clones, roughly nine tenths of them singletons. The source material was PBMCs. These TCRs come from a man younger than 35 in good health and CMV-seronegative.

This chain uses TRBV27 with TRBJ2-1; D is ambiguous. The germline V and J ends were trimmed by 3 bases and 6 bases, with 6 bases remaining between them. CDR1 and CDR2 from the germline V gene are MNHEY and SMNVEV (reference sequence). The CDR3 has 12 residues. Here the CDR3 reads CASSFGPNEQFF. CDR3 bases: TGTGCCAGCAGTTTTGGCCCCAATGAGCAGTTCTTC.

The rearrangement joins TRBV2 to TRBJ2-5; 7 bases match TRBD1. This CDR3 has 16 residues. J gave up 2 bases and V 8 bases, and 14 bases lay outside the gene matches. Germline-derived CDR1 and CDR2 are SNHLY and FYNNEI. The CDR3 is CASGEQGPGTQETQYF. CDR3 bases: TGTGCCAGCGGGGAACAGGGGCCTGGGACGCAAGAGACCCAGTACTTC.

V is TRBV28 and J is TRBJ2-5; D may be TRBD2 (6 bases). CDR1 is MDHEN and CDR2 is SYDVKM in the germline V gene. V was pared by 8 bases and J by 5 bases, with 15 bases between. This CDR3 comprises 13 residues. CDR3 residues: CASGTGGVETQYF. CDR3 nucleotides: TGTGCCAGCGGGACCGGAGGGGTGGAGACCCAGTACTTC.

This chain uses TRBV18 with TRBJ2-1, with D perhaps TRBD1 (6 bases). The CDR3 spans 15 residues. Germline V lookup: CDR1 KGHSH, CDR2 LQKENI. Trimming removed 2 bases at V and 0 bases at J, with 8 bases between. This CDR3 is CASSPGQSSYNEQFF. The CDR3 nucleotides are TGTGCCAGCTCACCAGGACAGAGCTCCTACAATGAGCAGTTCTTC. Complete variable domain (other parts from reference TRBV18 and TRBJ2-1): NAGVMQNPRHLVRRRGQEARLRCSPMKGHSHVYWYRQLPEEGLKFMVYLQKENIIDESGMPKERFSAEFPKEGPSILRIQQVVRGDSAAYFCASSPGQSSYNEQFFGPGTRLTVL.

The rearrangement links TRBV5-1 to TRBJ2-7, with 7 bases identical to TRBD2. The CDR3 has 13 amino acids. Germline CDR1 is SGHRS and CDR2 is YFSETQ. The ends lost 3 bases at V and 4 bases at J; junction bases unmatched: 4. Here the CDR3 DNA reads TGCGCCAGCAGCTCTCAGGGAGGGTACGAGCAGTACTTC. Amino acids: CASSSQGGYEQYF.

This chain joins TRBV7-2 and TRBJ2-3, with 8 bases lining up with TRBD2. Germline lookup yields CDR1 SGHTA and CDR2 FQGNSA. The CDR3 has 18 residues. V trimming: 2 bases; J trimming: 1 base; junction bases outside the gene matches: 11. The DNA of the CDR3 is TGTGCCAGCAGCTTATTATATGTTGGCGGGAGGCGCACAGATACGCAGTATTTT. The encoded protein is CASSLLYVGGRRTDTQYF.

The chain is built from TRBV11-2 and TRBJ2-1; 13 nucleotides agree with TRBD2. In germline, CDR1 is SGHAT, CDR2 FQNNGV. The CDR3 is 15 residues long. With V trimmed by 5 bases and J by 7 bases, 5 bases remained unmatched. Written as DNA, the CDR3 is TGTGCCAGCAGCCTGGGACTAGCGGGAAGAAATGAGCAGTTCTTC. Amino acids: CASSLGLAGRNEQFF.

V usage is TRBV9 and J usage is TRBJ2-7; perhaps TRBD2 as D (5 bases). The CDR3 sequence is 14 residues long. In germline, CDR1 is SGDLS, CDR2 YYNGEE. Trimming took 1 base from V and 3 from J, leaving 11 bases between them. This CDR3 is CASSVSSGSYEQYF. DNA of the CDR3: TGTGCCAGCAGCGTATCCAGCGGCAGCTACGAGCAGTACTTC.

The chain links TRBV4-1 to TRBJ2-1; 8 bases match TRBD1. V lost 2 bases, J lost 8 bases, and 11 bases stayed unmatched. Germline V CDR1 and CDR2: MGHRA, YSYEKL. This CDR3 region has 16 residues. The CDR3 loop reads CASSQLIADRGHEQFF. The DNA for the CDR3 is TGCGCCAGCAGCCAACTTATCGCCGACAGGGGTCATGAGCAGTTCTTC.

The rearrangement uses TRBV6-1 and TRBJ1-5; D gene unclear. This CDR3 contains 12 residues. Germline assignment: CDR1 MNHNS and CDR2 SASEGT. Trimming removed 8 bases at V and 10 bases at J, with 15 bases between. The CDR3 protein is CASFSAGGPQHF. In nucleotides, the CDR3 is TGTGCCAGCTTCTCCGCGGGTGGCCCCCAGCATTTT.